The sequence of this T cell receptor beta chain was determined in a study of T cell repertoires in cytomegalovirus infection. With 2 bases removed from V and 2 bases from J, the gap between germline ends came to 16 bases. This CDR3 comprises 17 residues. TCRdb reanalysed the reads using MiXCR and keeps one entry per CDR3 protein. The sample records approximately 700,000 distinct CDR3 sequences, less than 40% being singletons. Sequencing was performed on PBMCs. This rearrangement joins TRBV12-3 or TRBV12-4 to TRBJ1-3; D unclear. The sequence was collected from a human donor in good health (CMV status not recorded). Some clones in this sample may be carry-over from other donors' samples. This CDR3 is CASSLRGAGGTGNTIYF. The CDR3 DNA sequence: TGTGCCAGCAGTTTAAGAGGCGCAGGCGGGACTGGAAACACCATATATTTT.